This T cell receptor beta chain is drawn from a study of shared clonotypes between healthy human individuals. About 33,000 T cell genomes (about 0.2 ug DNA) went into each sorted-subset replicate. Produced via immunoSEQ multiplex PCR; TCRdb's table is partial and in-frame only. Of roughly 2,000,000 clones listed, 93% are singletons. CD8 cells classed as naive were CD45RO-negative and positively selected for CCR7, excluding terminally differentiated effector memory CD45RA+ cells. Whole-study results and caveats: The authors sampled blood alone, and tissue repertoires likely differ. Generation probability values for non-shared clonotypes were lower than those for clonotypes shared by all four donors.

CDR3 length: 13 amino acids. Trimming took off 6 bases at V and 5 bases at J, with 14 bases between the two ends. Germline assignment: CDR1 MNHNS and CDR2 SASEGT. Worth noting for this clone: Its antigen is as yet unknown.

The source of this sequence is a man aged 18 to 29 in good health. Some clones in this sample may be carry-over from other donors' samples. This chain joins TRBV6-1 and TRBJ2-7, with D unresolved. The specimen sequenced was naive CD8+ T cells from PBMCs. CDR3: CASSVRIIDEQYF. Here the CDR3 DNA reads TGTGCCAGCAGCGTGCGGATTATCGACGAGCAGTACTTC.